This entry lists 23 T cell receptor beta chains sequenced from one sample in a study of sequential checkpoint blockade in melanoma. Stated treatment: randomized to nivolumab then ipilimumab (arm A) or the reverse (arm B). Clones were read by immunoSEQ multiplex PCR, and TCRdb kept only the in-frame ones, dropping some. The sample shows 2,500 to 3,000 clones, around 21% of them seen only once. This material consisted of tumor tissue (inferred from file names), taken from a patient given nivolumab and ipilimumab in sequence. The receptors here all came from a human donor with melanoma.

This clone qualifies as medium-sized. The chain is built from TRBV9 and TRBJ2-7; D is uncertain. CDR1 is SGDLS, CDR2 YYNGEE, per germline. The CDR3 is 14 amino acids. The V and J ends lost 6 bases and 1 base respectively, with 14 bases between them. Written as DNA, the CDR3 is TGTGCCAGCACCCTCGCAGGTGCTTCCTACGAGCAGTACGTC. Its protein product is CASTLAGASYEQYV.

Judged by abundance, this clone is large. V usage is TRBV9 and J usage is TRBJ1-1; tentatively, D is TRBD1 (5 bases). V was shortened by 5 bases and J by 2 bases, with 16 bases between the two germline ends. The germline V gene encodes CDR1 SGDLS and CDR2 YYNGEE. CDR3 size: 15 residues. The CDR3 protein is CASSESAGRNTEAFF. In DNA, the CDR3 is TGTGCCAGCAGTGAATCGGCAGGGAGAAACACTGAAGCTTTCTTT.

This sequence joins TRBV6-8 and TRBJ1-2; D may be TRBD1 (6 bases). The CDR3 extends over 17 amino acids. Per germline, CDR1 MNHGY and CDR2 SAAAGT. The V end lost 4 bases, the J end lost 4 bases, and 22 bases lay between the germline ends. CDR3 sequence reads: CASSSPLQGGRGYGYTF. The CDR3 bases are TGTGCCAGCAGTTCCCCGTTACAGGGAGGTCGTGGCTATGGCTACACCTTC.

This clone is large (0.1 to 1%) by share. Here the CDR3 DNA reads TGTGCCAGCAGCGCTAGCGGGAGCTTAGAGACCCAGTACTTC. As protein: CASSASGSLETQYF. This rearrangement joins TRBV11-3 to TRBJ2-5; 10 bases are a match to TRBD2. This CDR3 region has 14 residues. V lost 5 bases and J lost 4; bases outside the gene matches: 4. Germline V gene data show CDR1 as SGHNT and CDR2 as YENEEA.

The DNA for the CDR3 is TGCGCCAGCAGTGAGAGGGGAACTGGCAATCAGCCCCAGCATTTT. Protein product: CASSERGTGNQPQHF. The chain uses TRBV10-2 and TRBJ1-5; D may be TRBD1 (5 bases). The CDR3 spans 15 residues. The ends were cut back, 2 bases at V and 2 bases at J, with 10 bases in the middle. CDR1 and CDR2 from the germline V gene are WSHSY and SAAADI.

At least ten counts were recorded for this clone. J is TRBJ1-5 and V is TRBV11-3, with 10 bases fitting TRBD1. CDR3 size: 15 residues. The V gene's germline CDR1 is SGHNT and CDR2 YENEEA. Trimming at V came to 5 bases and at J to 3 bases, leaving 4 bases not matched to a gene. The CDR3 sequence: CASSIGQGVNQPQHF. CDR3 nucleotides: TGTGCCAGCAGCATAGGACAGGGGGTCAATCAGCCCCAGCATTTT. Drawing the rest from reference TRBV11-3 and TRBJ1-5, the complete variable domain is EAGVVQSPRYKIIEKKQPVAFWCNPISGHNTLYWYLQNLGQGPELLIRYENEEAVDDSQLPKDRFSAERLKGVDSTLKIQPAELGDSAVYLCASSIGQGVNQPQHFGDGTRLSIL.

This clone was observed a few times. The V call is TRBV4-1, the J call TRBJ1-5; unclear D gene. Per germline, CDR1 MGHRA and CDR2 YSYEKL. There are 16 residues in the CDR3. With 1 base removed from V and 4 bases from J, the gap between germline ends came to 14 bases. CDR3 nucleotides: TGCGCCAGCAGCCAAGGGGGATTTCTGGGTAATCAGCCCCAGCATTTT. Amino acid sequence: CASSQGGFLGNQPQHF.

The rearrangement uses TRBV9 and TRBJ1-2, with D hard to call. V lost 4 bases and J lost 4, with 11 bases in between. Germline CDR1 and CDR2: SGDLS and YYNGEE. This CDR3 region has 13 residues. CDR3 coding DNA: TGTGCCAGCAGCCCTCCGGTCCTCTATGGCTACACCTTC. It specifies CASSPPVLYGYTF. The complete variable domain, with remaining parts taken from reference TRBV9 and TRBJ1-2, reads DSGVTQTPKHLITATGQRVTLRCSPRSGDLSVYWYQQSLDQGLQFLIQYYNGEERAKGNILERFSAQQFPDLHSELNLSSLELGDSALYFCASSPPVLYGYTFGSGTRLTVV.

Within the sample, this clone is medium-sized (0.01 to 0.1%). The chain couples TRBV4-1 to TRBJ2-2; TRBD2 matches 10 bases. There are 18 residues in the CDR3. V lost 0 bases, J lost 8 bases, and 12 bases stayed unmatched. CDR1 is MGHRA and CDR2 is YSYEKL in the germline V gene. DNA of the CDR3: TGCGCCAGCAGCCAAGATGCCAGCGGGAGGGCCCCTTTAGGGGAGCTGTTTTTT. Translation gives CASSQDASGRAPLGELFF.

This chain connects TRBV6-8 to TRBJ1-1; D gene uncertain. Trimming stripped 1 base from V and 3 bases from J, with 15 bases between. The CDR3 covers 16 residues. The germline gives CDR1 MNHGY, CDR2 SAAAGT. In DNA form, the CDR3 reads TGTGCCAGCAGTTACTTTGGATCGGTGGCGGACACTGAAGCTTTCTTT. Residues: CASSYFGSVADTEAFF.

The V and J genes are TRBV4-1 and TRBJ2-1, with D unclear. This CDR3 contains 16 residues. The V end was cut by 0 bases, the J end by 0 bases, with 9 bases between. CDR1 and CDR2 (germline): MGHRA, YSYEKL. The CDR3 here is CASSQEAQSSYNEQFF. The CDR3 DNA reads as TGCGCCAGCAGCCAAGAGGCTCAGAGCTCCTACAATGAGCAGTTCTTC.

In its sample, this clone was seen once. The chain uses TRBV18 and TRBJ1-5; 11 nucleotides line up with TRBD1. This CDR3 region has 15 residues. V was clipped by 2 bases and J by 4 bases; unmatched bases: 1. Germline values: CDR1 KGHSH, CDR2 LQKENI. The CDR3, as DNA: TGTGCCAGCTCACCAGGGACAGGGGGTAATCAGCCCCAGCATTTT. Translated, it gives CASSPGTGGNQPQHF.

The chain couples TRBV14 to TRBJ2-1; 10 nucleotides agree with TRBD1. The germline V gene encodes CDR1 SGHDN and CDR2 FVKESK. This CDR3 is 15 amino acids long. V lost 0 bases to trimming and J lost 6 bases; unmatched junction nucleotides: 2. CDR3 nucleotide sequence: TGTGCCAGCAGCCAAGAATGGGACAGGGGCAATGAGCAGTTCTTC. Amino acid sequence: CASSQEWDRGNEQFF.

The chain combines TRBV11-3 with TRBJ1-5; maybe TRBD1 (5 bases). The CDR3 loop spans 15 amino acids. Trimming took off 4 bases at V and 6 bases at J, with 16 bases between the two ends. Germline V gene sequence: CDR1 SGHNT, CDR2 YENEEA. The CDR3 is CASSSSRDRGQPQHF. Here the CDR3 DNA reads TGTGCCAGCAGCTCCTCCAGGGACCGGGGTCAGCCCCAGCATTTT.

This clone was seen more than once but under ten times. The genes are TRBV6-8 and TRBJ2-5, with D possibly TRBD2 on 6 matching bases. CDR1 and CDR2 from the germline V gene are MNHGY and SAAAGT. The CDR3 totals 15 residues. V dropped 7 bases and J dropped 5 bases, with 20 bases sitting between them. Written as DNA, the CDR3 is TGTGCCAGCATCCGGCGAGGTAGCGGAACTGAGACCCAGTACTTC. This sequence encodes CASIRRGSGTETQYF.

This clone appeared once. CDR3 sequence (DNA): TGTGCCAGTAGTGTAGGCTCACCATACAATGAGCAGTTCTTC. Its protein product is CASSVGSPYNEQFF. This chain links TRBV19 with TRBJ2-1; D not certain. CDR1 is LNHDA and CDR2 is SQIVND in the germline V gene (reference sequence). The V gene lost 5 bases and the J gene lost 4 bases, with 12 bases spanning the gap. The CDR3 consists of 14 residues.

Here the CDR3 DNA reads TGTGCCAGCAGTGAGTATGGCGGCAGAGGCTACACCTTC. Translated: CASSEYGGRGYTF. The chain uses TRBV25-1 and TRBJ1-2; D is uncertain. This CDR3 is 13 amino acids long. Germline CDR1 is MGHDK and CDR2 is SYGVNS. With 3 bases removed from V and 8 bases from J, the gap between germline ends came to 13 bases.

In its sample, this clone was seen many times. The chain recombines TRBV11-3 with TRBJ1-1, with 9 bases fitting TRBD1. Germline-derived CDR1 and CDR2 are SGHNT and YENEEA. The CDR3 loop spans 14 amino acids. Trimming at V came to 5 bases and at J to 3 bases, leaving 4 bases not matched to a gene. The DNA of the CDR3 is TGTGCCAGCAGCGCCGACAGGGGGGACACTGAAGCTTTCTTT. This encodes CASSADRGDTEAFF.

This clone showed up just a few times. CDR3: CASSESRSLPEAFF. The CDR3 DNA reads as TGCGCCAGCAGTGAGTCAAGGAGTTTACCCGAAGCTTTCTTT. The rearrangement joins TRBV10-2 to TRBJ1-1, with D unresolved. The CDR3 has 14 residues. V was cut by 0 bases and J by 8 bases, with 13 bases left in between. Germline values: CDR1 WSHSY, CDR2 SAAADI.

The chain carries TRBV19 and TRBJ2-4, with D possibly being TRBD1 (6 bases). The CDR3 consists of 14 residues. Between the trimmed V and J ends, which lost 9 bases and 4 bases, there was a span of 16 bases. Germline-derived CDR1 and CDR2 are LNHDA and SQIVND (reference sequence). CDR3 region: CASQDRKIKNIQYF. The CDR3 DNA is TGTGCCAGCCAAGACAGGAAAATAAAAAACATTCAGTACTTC. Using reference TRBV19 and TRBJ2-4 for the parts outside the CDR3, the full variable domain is DGGITQSPKYLFRKEGQNVTLSCEQNLNHDAMYWYRQDPGQGLRLIYYSQIVNDFQKGDIAEGYSVSREKKESFPLTVTSAQKNPTAFYLCASQDRKIKNIQYFGAGTRLSVL.

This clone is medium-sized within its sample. The CDR3 region is CASSLEGATVDGYTF. The CDR3 DNA follows: TGTGCCAGCAGCTTAGAGGGGGCGACAGTCGATGGCTACACCTTC. The rearrangement uses TRBV11-3 and TRBJ1-2; maybe TRBD1 (6 bases). This CDR3 is 15 amino acids long. CDR1 and CDR2 (germline): SGHNT, YENEEA. Trimming shortened V by 0 bases and J by 6 bases, and 14 bases separated the two germline ends. Based on the CDR3 plus reference TRBV11-3 and TRBJ1-2, the full variable domain is EAGVVQSPRYKIIEKKQPVAFWCNPISGHNTLYWYLQNLGQGPELLIRYENEEAVDDSQLPKDRFSAERLKGVDSTLKIQPAELGDSAVYLCASSLEGATVDGYTFGSGTRLTVV.

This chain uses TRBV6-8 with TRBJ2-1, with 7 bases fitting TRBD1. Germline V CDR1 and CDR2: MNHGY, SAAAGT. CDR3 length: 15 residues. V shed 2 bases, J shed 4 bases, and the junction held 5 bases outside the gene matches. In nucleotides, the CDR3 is TGTGCCAGCAGTTACCGGCCGGGACAGTACAATGAGCAGTTCTTC. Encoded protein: CASSYRPGQYNEQFF.

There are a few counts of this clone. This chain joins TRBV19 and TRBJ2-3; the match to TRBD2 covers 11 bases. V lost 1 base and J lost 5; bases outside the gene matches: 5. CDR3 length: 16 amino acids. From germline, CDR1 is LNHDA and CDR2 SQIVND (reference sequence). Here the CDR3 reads CASSIGHLAGGDTQYF. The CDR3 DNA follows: TGTGCCAGTAGTATAGGGCATCTAGCGGGAGGAGATACGCAGTATTTT.